This T cell receptor (beta chain) was sequenced in a study of identical twins. Points from the study as a whole: Sequences that were out-of-frame, alpha and twin-shared displayed an excess of low generation probability. The study based its conclusions on cross-sectional statistical analysis and did not follow the same donors.

Trimming removed 4 bases from V and 4 bases from J, with 17 bases in between. This CDR3 contains 15 residues. CDR1 and CDR2 from the germline V gene are SGHDT and YYEEEE. This clonotype was seen repeatedly, ten times or more. Its antigen is still unknown. In TCRdb, the 5' RACE reads were re-called with MiXCR into one record per CDR3 protein. The profile shows around 530,000 distinct CDR3 sequences, 12% to 15% of them singletons. This sample was also put to use in a study of yellow fever vaccine responses in identical twins.

The specimen was CD4+ T cells sorted from blood. This clonotype originated in a woman aged 18-29 years in good health. The J gene is TRBJ1-1, the V gene TRBV5-6; D possibly corresponds to TRBD1 (5 bases). The CDR3 nucleotides are TGTGCCAGCAGCCCTTCCGGGGGGTTGGGCACTGAAGCTTTCTTT. It specifies CASSPSGGLGTEAFF.